Following are 29 T cell receptor beta chains from one sample sequenced in a study of shared clonotypes between healthy human individuals. Sequenced by immunoSEQ multiplex PCR; TCRdb stores in-frame clones only, minus some. The sample yields under 2,500,000 clones, more than 90% seen once. Material for sequencing was naive CD4+ T cells sorted from blood. As for subset: CD45RA+ positively selected. The receptors stem from a man in his late teens or twenties in good health.

The rearrangement uses TRBV7-9 and TRBJ2-7; D might be TRBD1 (5 bases). CDR1 is SEHNR and CDR2 is FQNEAQ in the germline V gene (reference sequence). V was shortened by 3 bases and J by 1 base, with 7 bases between the two germline ends. This CDR3 is 13 amino acids long. The CDR3, as DNA: TGTGCCAGCAGCTTCCCAGGGTCCTACGAGCAGTACTTC. This sequence encodes CASSFPGSYEQYF.

The chain employs TRBV29-1 and TRBJ1-4, with 7 bases fitting TRBD1. The V and J ends lost 1 base and 5 bases, in that order; junction bases with no gene match: 4. The germline CDR1 and CDR2 sequences are SQVTM and ANQGSEA. The CDR3 runs 14 residues. CDR3 region: CSVEARGKNEKLFF. The CDR3 coding sequence is TGCAGCGTTGAAGCCAGGGGGAAAAATGAAAAACTGTTTTTT.

The rearrangement uses TRBV5-1 and TRBJ2-5; 7 bases fit TRBD1. This CDR3 comprises 14 residues. Germline CDR1 reads SGHRS; CDR2 reads YFSETQ. V was clipped by 2 bases and J by 3 bases; unmatched bases: 4. The CDR3 region has the DNA TGCGCCAGCAGCTTTGTTGGGACAGAAGAGACCCAGTACTTC. Translation gives CASSFVGTEETQYF.

Details on this clone: The germline gene is not matched at one end of the junction; a read error may be the cause. This rearrangement joins TRBV7-2 to TRBJ2-5; possible D gene TRBD2, 6 bases. The CDR3 covers 13 residues. Germline V gene data show CDR1 as SGHTA and CDR2 as FQGNSA. CDR3 in DNA: TGTGCCAGCAGGGGGGGACTCCAAGAGACCCAGCACTTC. Translation: CASRGGLQETQHF. Filled out from reference TRBV7-2 and TRBJ2-5, the complete variable domain reads GAGVSQSPSNKVTEKGKDVELRCDPISGHTALYWYRQSLGQGLEFLIYFQGNSAPDKSGLPSDRFSAERTGGSVSTLTIQRTQQEDSAVYLCASRGGLQETQHFGPGTRLLVL.

The V gene is TRBV6-1, the J gene TRBJ1-2; 9 positions match TRBD1. There are 16 residues in the CDR3. Germline assignment: CDR1 MNHNS and CDR2 SASEGT. After removal of 1 base from V and 8 bases from J, the junction contained 11 bases not matched to a gene. The CDR3 region is CASSEVGGQGRRGYTF. For the CDR3, the DNA is TGTGCCAGCAGTGAAGTTGGGGGACAGGGTCGAAGAGGCTACACCTTC.

The V gene is TRBV6-1, the J gene TRBJ2-3; a possible D gene is TRBD2 (6 bases). The germline gives CDR1 MNHNS, CDR2 SASEGT. Trimming pared 7 bases from V and 1 base from J, leaving 12 bases between. CDR3 length equals 14 residues. For the CDR3, the DNA is TGTGCCAGCACCTCCTCGGGAGGCACAGATACGCAGTATTTT. This sequence encodes CASTSSGGTDTQYF.

V gene TRBV4-3 combines with J gene TRBJ2-2; 11 positions agree with TRBD2. The germline gives CDR1 LGHNA, CDR2 YSLEER. Trimming at V came to 2 bases and at J to 5 bases, leaving 7 bases not matched to a gene. The CDR3 sequence is 17 residues long. The CDR3 DNA reads as TGCGCCAGCAGCCAAAGAATAGCGGGAGGGGGTACCGGGGAGCTGTTTTTT. Translation: CASSQRIAGGGTGELFF.

The chain links TRBV11-3 to TRBJ2-2, with 7 bases aligning to TRBD2. V lost 5 bases, J lost 7 bases, and 10 bases stayed unmatched. The CDR3 has 15 amino acids. CDR1 is SGHNT and CDR2 is YENEEA in the germline V gene. CDR3 DNA: TGTGCCAGCAGCGGGACTAATGGGGTGATCGGGGAGCTGTTTTTT. This sequence encodes CASSGTNGVIGELFF.

In nucleotides, the CDR3 is TGCGCCAGCAGCCGCGGGACGACACAGGGGTTCTACGAGCAGTACTTC. Translating gives CASSRGTTQGFYEQYF. This chain joins TRBV4-1 and TRBJ2-7, with D perhaps TRBD1 (7 bases). The CDR3 runs 16 residues. Germline CDR1 reads MGHRA; CDR2 reads YSYEKL. V lost 4 bases and J 3 bases, leaving 19 bases between the germline ends.

The chain links TRBV11-1 to TRBJ2-1; 10 bases agree with TRBD1. CDR1 is SGHAT, CDR2 FQDESV, per germline (reference sequence). The CDR3 extends over 15 amino acids. Trimming took 1 base from V and 4 from J; bases not matched to a gene: 1. The CDR3 reads CASSLVDRGYNEQFF. As DNA, the CDR3 is TGTGCCAGCAGCTTAGTGGACAGGGGGTACAATGAGCAGTTCTTC.

The chain couples TRBV18 to TRBJ1-2; 9 nucleotides match TRBD1. Germline loops: CDR1 KGHSH, CDR2 LQKENI. J was trimmed by 8 bases and V by 3 bases; bases with no gene match: 4. The CDR3 has 13 residues. The CDR3 is CASSPDRGVGYTF. In DNA form, the CDR3 reads TGTGCCAGCTCACCGGACAGGGGCGTCGGCTACACCTTC.

The V call is TRBV5-1, the J call TRBJ1-4; D ambiguous. Per germline, CDR1 SGHRS and CDR2 YFSETQ. Between the trimmed V and J ends, which lost 1 base and 3 bases, there was a span of 10 bases. The CDR3 is 15 residues long. CDR3 sequence reads: CASSLRASPNEKLFF. The CDR3 nucleotides read TGCGCCAGCAGCTTGAGGGCATCTCCTAATGAAAAACTGTTTTTT.

On this clone: Other DNA sequences within the sample encode an identical CDR3. The J gene is TRBJ1-2, the V gene TRBV18; 8 bases are shared with TRBD1. Trimming removed 2 bases from V and 3 bases from J; junction bases left unmatched: 5. The CDR3 has 15 residues. The germline CDR1 and CDR2 sequences are KGHSH and LQKENI. The CDR3 bases are TGTGCCAGCTCACCAGGGACAGGAGGGGACTATGGCTACACCTTC. Translating gives CASSPGTGGDYGYTF.

J is TRBJ2-7 and V is TRBV10-2; 11 bases are a match to TRBD2. The CDR3 spans 15 residues. Germline values: CDR1 WSHSY, CDR2 SAAADI. J was trimmed by 4 bases and V by 0 bases; bases with no gene match: 2. The CDR3 DNA sequence: TGCGCCAGCAGTGAGTCTGCTAGCGGGAGGTACGAGCAGTACTTC. This translates into CASSESASGRYEQYF.

The chain recombines TRBV29-1 with TRBJ2-7; D ambiguous. Trimming shortened V by 7 bases and J by 3 bases, and 19 bases separated the two germline ends. Germline V gene data show CDR1 as SQVTM and CDR2 as ANQGSEA. CDR3 length: 14 amino acids. The DNA for the CDR3 is TGCAGCGCTACTTCGGATGATCGCCGCTACGAGCAGTACTTC. It translates to CSATSDDRRYEQYF.

The V gene is TRBV6-5, the J gene TRBJ1-2; D call uncertain. Trimming cost V 4 bases and J 4 bases, with 10 bases left between them. CDR1 and CDR2 from the germline V gene are MNHEY and SVGAGI. CDR3 length: 13 residues. The DNA of the CDR3 is TGTGCCAGCAGTTCCACAGAGGGCTATGGCTACACCTTC. Its protein product is CASSSTEGYGYTF.

The V and J genes are TRBV5-1 and TRBJ2-7; D tentatively fits TRBD1 or TRBD2 (5 bases each). This CDR3 comprises 13 residues. The germline gives CDR1 SGHRS, CDR2 YFSETQ. The ends were cut back, 4 bases at V and 1 base at J, with 9 bases in the middle. The CDR3 sequence: CASSHGTSYEQYF. The CDR3, as DNA: TGCGCCAGCAGCCACGGGACGTCCTACGAGCAGTACTTC. The full variable domain, its missing parts supplied by reference TRBV5-1 and TRBJ2-7, is KAGVTQTPRYLIKTRGQQVTLSCSPISGHRSVSWYQQTPGQGLQFLFEYFSETQRNKGNFPGRFSGRQFSNSRSEMNVSTLELGDSALYLCASSHGTSYEQYFGPGTRLTVT.

The gene calls are TRBV4-2 and TRBJ2-2, with 7 bases that match TRBD2. The V gene's germline CDR1 is LGHNA and CDR2 YNFKEQ. V dropped 0 bases and J dropped 4; count of bases not matched to a gene: 8. CDR3 length: 17 residues. This CDR3 is CASSQDLRDYPTGELFF. The CDR3 region has the DNA TGTGCCAGCAGCCAAGATCTTCGGGACTACCCCACCGGGGAGCTGTTTTTT.

The J gene is TRBJ2-1, the V gene TRBV10-3; D unresolved. CDR3 length equals 12 residues. Deletions cut 4 bases from V and 7 bases from J, with 8 bases between. Per germline, CDR1 ENHRY and CDR2 SYGVKD. The CDR3 region has the DNA TGTGCCATCAGTGCTTTTAAGAATGAGCAGTTCTTC. As protein: CAISAFKNEQFF.

This sequence joins TRBV13 and TRBJ1-3; D gene uncertain. The V and J ends lost 4 bases and 3 bases respectively, with 7 bases between them. This CDR3 has 13 amino acids. CDR1 and CDR2 from the germline V gene are PRHDT and FYEKMQ (reference sequence). The CDR3, as DNA: TGTGCCAGCAGCTCGCGGATTGGAAACACCATATATTTT. This sequence encodes CASSSRIGNTIYF.

J is TRBJ2-5 and V is TRBV2; TRBD2 aligns across 7 bases. Germline V gene data show CDR1 as SNHLY and CDR2 as FYNNEI. This CDR3 region has 15 residues. The junction had 11 bases not matched to a gene; V was cut back by 6 bases and J by 4 bases. The CDR3 loop reads CASSAGGTILETQYF. CDR3 coding DNA: TGTGCCAGCAGCGCCGGGGGGACTATATTAGAGACCCAGTACTTC.

Turning to this clone: This sample includes further DNA sequences coding for the same CDR3. This sequence joins TRBV5-1 and TRBJ2-1; D ambiguous. Germline assignment: CDR1 SGHRS and CDR2 YFSETQ. CDR3 size: 16 residues. Trimming stripped 0 bases from V and 0 bases from J, with 10 bases between. The CDR3 region is CASSLEAASSYNEQFF. The CDR3 region has the DNA TGCGCCAGCAGCTTGGAGGCGGCTAGCTCCTACAATGAGCAGTTCTTC. Full variable domain (missing parts from reference TRBV5-1 and TRBJ2-1): KAGVTQTPRYLIKTRGQQVTLSCSPISGHRSVSWYQQTPGQGLQFLFEYFSETQRNKGNFPGRFSGRQFSNSRSEMNVSTLELGDSALYLCASSLEAASSYNEQFFGPGTRLTVL.

The genes are TRBV2 and TRBJ2-5; D gene ambiguous. CDR1 and CDR2 (germline): SNHLY, FYNNEI. The CDR3 contains 13 residues. V shed 4 bases and J shed 3 bases, with 9 bases lying between them. For the CDR3, the DNA is TGTGCCAGCAGTGTCTGGGCCGAAGAGACCCAGTACTTC. This translates into CASSVWAEETQYF.

As regards this clone: Other DNA variants within this sample encode the same CDR3. The V call is TRBV13, the J call TRBJ2-7; D is tentatively TRBD1 or TRBD2 (6 bases each). Germline V gives CDR1 PRHDT, CDR2 FYEKMQ (reference sequence). The CDR3 extends over 14 amino acids. V was shortened by 5 bases and J by 1 base, with 12 bases between the two germline ends. The CDR3 loop reads CASSPRGTSYEQYF. DNA of the CDR3: TGTGCCAGCAGCCCTCGCGGGACATCCTACGAGCAGTACTTC.

In regard to this clone: This sample also contains other DNA sequences that code for the same CDR3. The chain carries TRBV5-6 and TRBJ1-1; D is possibly TRBD1 (5 bases). The CDR3 totals 14 residues. The germline V gene has CDR1 SGHDT and CDR2 YYEEEE. V lost 1 base to trimming and J lost 3 bases, with 10 bases between them. CDR3 in amino acids: CASSLTGRYTEAFF. The DNA of the CDR3 is TGTGCCAGCAGCTTGACAGGAAGGTACACTGAAGCTTTCTTT.

The gene calls are TRBV5-8 and TRBJ1-2, with 10 bases matching TRBD1. Germline V lookup: CDR1 SGHTS, CDR2 YDEGEE. The CDR3 sequence is 18 residues long. Germline trimming cut 6 bases from V and 2 bases from J; bases unmatched to any gene: 16. CDR3 residues: CASIKTDRGLGFNYGYTF. CDR3 sequence (DNA): TGTGCCAGCATCAAAACTGACAGGGGGCTTGGATTCAACTATGGCTACACCTTC. Drawing the rest from reference TRBV5-8 and TRBJ1-2, the complete variable domain is EAGVTQSPTHLIKTRGQQATLRCSPISGHTSVYWYQQALGLGLQFLLWYDEGEERNRGNFPPRFSGRQFPNYSSELNVNALELEDSALYLCASIKTDRGLGFNYGYTFGSGTRLTVV.

The chain combines TRBV6-1 with TRBJ2-4; D is uncertain. Germline loops: CDR1 MNHNS, CDR2 SASEGT. The CDR3 extends over 15 amino acids. V was shortened by 3 bases and J by 3 bases, with 12 bases between the two germline ends. CDR3 DNA: TGTGCCAGCAGTGACAAGGCGCTAGGCAAAAACATTCAGTACTTC. It yields the protein CASSDKALGKNIQYF.

The chain joins TRBV6-5 to TRBJ1-5, with 7 bases identical to TRBD1. CDR1 MNHEY and CDR2 SVGAGI come from the germline V gene. The CDR3 runs to 13 residues. The V segment lost 8 bases and the J segment 0 bases; nucleotides outside the gene matches: 1. CDR3 protein: CASGDSSNQPQHF. The DNA of the CDR3 is TGTGCCAGCGGGGACAGTAGCAATCAGCCCCAGCATTTT.

This clone came up once. The rearrangement joins TRBV27 to TRBJ1-2; 8 bases align to TRBD1. Germline values: CDR1 MNHEY, CDR2 SMNVEV (reference sequence). The length of the CDR3 is 15 residues. V lost 2 bases and J lost 2; bases outside the gene matches: 4. CDR3 DNA: TGTGCCAGCAGTTTACAGGGGGCGAAAAACTATGGCTACACCTTC. Protein product: CASSLQGAKNYGYTF.